This TCR beta chain was sequenced for a study of blood T cell repertoires in COVID-19. Looked up from germline, CDR1 is GTSNPN and CDR2 is SVGIG (reference sequence). The length of the CDR3 is 16 residues. V was pared by 3 bases and J by 0 bases, with 10 bases of the junction left unmatched. Original processing methods: Estimation of nucleated cell counts relied on the amplification of reference gene primers. The assay was immunoSEQ multiplex PCR, and TCRdb's table has in-frame clones only and misses some. That table gives V, J and clone size, and the DNA gave D and trimming. The sample has under 300,000 clones, around four fifths seen once; the top ten hold 4.5% to 6.5%.

Sequencing used peripheral blood. This receptor was taken from a man older than 75 with acute or convalescent COVID-19. V gene TRBV30 combines with J gene TRBJ1-2; TRBD1 aligns across 7 bases. For the CDR3, the DNA is TGTGCCTGGAGGAAGCCCGGGACAGAGACTAACTATGGCTACACCTTC. Protein product: CAWRKPGTETNYGYTF.